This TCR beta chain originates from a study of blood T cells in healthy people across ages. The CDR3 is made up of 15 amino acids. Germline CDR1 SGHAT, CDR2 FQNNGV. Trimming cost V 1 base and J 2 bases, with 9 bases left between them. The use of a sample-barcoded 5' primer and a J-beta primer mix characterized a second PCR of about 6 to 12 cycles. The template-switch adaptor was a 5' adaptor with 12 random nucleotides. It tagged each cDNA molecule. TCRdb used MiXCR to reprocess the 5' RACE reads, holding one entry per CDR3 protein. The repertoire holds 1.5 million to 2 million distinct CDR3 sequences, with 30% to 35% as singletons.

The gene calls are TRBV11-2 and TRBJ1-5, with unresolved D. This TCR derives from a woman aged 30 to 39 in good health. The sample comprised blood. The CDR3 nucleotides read TGTGCCAGCAGCTTAGGTGGCCCGGGCAATCAGCCCCAGCATTTT. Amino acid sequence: CASSLGGPGNQPQHF.